The next 9 T cell receptor beta chains were all read from a single sample in a study of blood T cell repertoires in COVID-19. The protocol was immunoSEQ multiplex PCR, while the TCRdb copy is restricted to in-frame clones and leaves out a portion. The sample shows over 150,000 clones, almost 85% of them seen only once. Material for sequencing was peripheral blood. These receptors were collected from a human donor with acute or convalescent COVID-19. The donor label of this sample is uncertain.

The chain combines TRBV19 with TRBJ2-6; D not certain. The germline V gene encodes CDR1 LNHDA and CDR2 SQIVND (reference sequence). CDR3 length equals 15 residues. V lost 2 bases and J 1 base, leaving 6 bases between the germline ends. CDR3 region: CASSITRSGANVLTF. CDR3 sequence (DNA): TGTGCCAGTAGTATAACCAGATCTGGGGCCAACGTCCTGACTTTC.

The rearrangement uses TRBV27 and TRBJ2-7; D gene unclear. The CDR3 has 15 amino acids. The germline CDR1 and CDR2 sequences are MNHEY and SMNVEV (reference sequence). V was shortened by 5 bases and J by 3 bases, with 17 bases between the two germline ends. The CDR3 sequence: CASSPRRPSSYEQYF. DNA for the CDR3: TGTGCCAGCAGTCCCCGCCGCCCGAGTAGCTACGAGCAGTACTTC.

This clone was counted once. V gene TRBV5-1 combines with J gene TRBJ1-3; tentative D call: TRBD1 (6 bases). CDR3 length: 16 amino acids. Trimming shortened V by 0 bases and J by 0 bases, and 10 bases separated the two germline ends. CDR1 SGHRS and CDR2 YFSETQ come from the germline V gene. CDR3: CASSLATQGSGNTIYF. CDR3 in DNA: TGCGCCAGCAGCTTGGCGACACAGGGCTCTGGAAACACCATATATTTT.

The DNA for the CDR3 is TGTGCTAGTGGTCCTGAGGGCACAGATACGCAGTATTTT. Residues: CASGPEGTDTQYF. The gene calls are TRBV12-5 and TRBJ2-3; D call uncertain. This CDR3 comprises 13 residues. V was trimmed by 5 bases and J by 1 base, leaving 7 bases between them. The germline V gene has CDR1 LGHNT and CDR2 FRNRAP.

The DNA for the CDR3 is TGTGCCAGCAGCTTAGATCTGGCGGGAGGGTTAAATGAGCAGTTCTTC. It codes for CASSLDLAGGLNEQFF. J is TRBJ2-1 and V is TRBV11-2, with 9 bases that match TRBD2. The CDR3 is 16 residues long. In germline, CDR1 is SGHAT, CDR2 FQNNGV. V lost 0 bases and J lost 7; bases outside the gene matches: 7.

The rearrangement links TRBV6-5 to TRBJ2-2, with 8 bases that match TRBD1. The CDR3 has 15 amino acids. V dropped 6 bases and J dropped 2; count of bases not matched to a gene: 5. Germline V CDR1 and CDR2: MNHEY, SVGAGI. Here the CDR3 reads CASSPGGLNTGELFF. The CDR3 nucleotides are TGTGCCAGCAGCCCAGGGGGCTTAAACACCGGGGAGCTGTTTTTT.

CDR3 nucleotides: TGTGCCAGCAGCCCTAGCGGGAGCCCCCACAATGAGCAGTTCTTC. Translation: CASSPSGSPHNEQFF. This chain uses TRBV5-4 with TRBJ2-1, with TRBD2 identical over 10 bases. Germline lookup yields CDR1 SGHNT and CDR2 YYREEE (reference sequence). This CDR3 is 15 amino acids long. V was pared by 4 bases and J by 5 bases, with 6 bases of the junction left unmatched.

The rearrangement uses TRBV6-1 and TRBJ1-1; 8 bases align to TRBD1. CDR1 is MNHNS and CDR2 is SASEGT in the germline V gene. The CDR3 spans 14 residues. After removal of 2 bases from V and 7 bases from J, the junction contained 6 bases not matched to a gene. CDR3 coding DNA: TGTGCCAGCAGTGAAATGAGGACAGGGATTGAAGCTTTCTTT. Its translation: CASSEMRTGIEAFF.

The chain links TRBV15 to TRBJ2-2, with D possibly being TRBD1 (5 bases). Trimming removed 0 bases from V and 4 bases from J, with 15 bases in between. The CDR3 extends over 17 amino acids. CDR1 LNHNV and CDR2 YYDKDF come from the germline V gene (reference sequence). CDR3 protein: CATSRESSRAATGELFF. In nucleotides, the CDR3 is TGTGCCACCAGCAGAGAGAGCTCCAGGGCAGCCACCGGGGAGCTGTTTTTT.